The source of this TCR beta chain is a study of blood T cell repertoires in COVID-19. This clone was observed a single time. The J segment lost 6 bases and the V segment lost 4 bases, leaving 9 bases of the junction unmatched. The germline CDR1 and CDR2 sequences are MDHEN and SYDVKM. CDR3 length equals 15 residues. In the authors' workflow: How many nucleated cells were present was estimated from reference gene primer amplification. Assay: immunoSEQ multiplex PCR; the TCRdb copy retains only in-frame clones and omits some. That table is the source of V, J and clone size, and D and trimming were worked out from the DNA. The data contain fewer than 250,000 clones, 88% of them singletons.

The chain has TRBV28 and TRBJ2-7, with TRBD2 identical over 10 bases. This TCR was recovered from a woman aged 40-49 years who had recovered from COVID-19. The sample consisted of peripheral blood. The CDR3 region is CASSSLAGVYVEQYF. The CDR3 nucleotides read TGTGCCAGCAGTTCCCTAGCGGGAGTTTATGTCGAGCAGTACTTC.